This paragraph covers one T cell receptor beta chain sequence. Its antigen is unknown. Germline V CDR1 and CDR2: KGHSH, LQKENI. V lost 5 bases, J lost 4 bases, and 16 bases stayed unmatched. The CDR3 contains 18 residues. Using immunoSEQ multiplex PCR, the repertoire was profiled, and TCRdb retains in-frame clones only, with some absent. The table records 35,000 to 40,000 clones, roughly 88% of them present only once. This specimen belongs to a study of T cells in localized non-small cell lung cancer. Study-level results: Uninvolved adjacent lung had more T cell clonality than any other tissue, topping tumor. Sequencing involved a lone tumor region, leaving heterogeneity possible. Density of T cells in blood, when higher, went with longer overall survival. In adjacent lung appeared a median around 57 of the top 100 tumor clones.

This sequence was found in a woman aged 35 to 75 with stage I lung adenocarcinoma. This specimen consisted of peripheral blood, obtained before any cancer treatment. V usage is TRBV18 and J usage is TRBJ2-3; TRBD2 aligns across 9 bases. The CDR3: CASSFLSGSVVSADTQYF. CDR3 in DNA: TGTGCCAGCTCATTCCTTAGCGGGAGTGTGGTTAGCGCAGATACGCAGTATTTT.